A selection of T cell receptor beta chains follows, all from one sample in a study of blood T cell repertoires in COVID-19. Produced via immunoSEQ multiplex PCR; TCRdb's table is partial and in-frame only. The table includes some 89,000 clones, approximately 89% detected once. The source material was peripheral blood. These receptors came from a man aged 50 to 60 with acute or convalescent COVID-19. The CDR3 runs from the conserved cysteine through the conserved F or W. D genes are given only for firm matches. A row's size may be missing; if present it is once, few, many or a size class.

clone size	V gene	D gene	J gene	CDR3 protein	CDR3 DNA
.	TRBV28	.	TRBJ1-6	CASSTGLDSPLHF	TGTGCCAGCAGTACAGGGCTAGACTCACCCCTCCACTTT
.	TRBV7-3	TRBD1	TRBJ2-3	CASSPPGGSADTQYF	TGTGCCAGCAGCCCCCCAGGGGGAAGTGCAGATACGCAGTATTTT
.	TRBV7-3	TRBD1	TRBJ1-5	CASSGNPGQLNQPQHF	TGTGCCAGCAGCGGAAACCCGGGACAGCTCAATCAGCCCCAGCATTTT
.	TRBV4-3	TRBD1	TRBJ1-2	CASSQSPGQGGLGYTF	TGCGCCAGCAGCCAAAGCCCCGGACAGGGAGGTCTTGGCTACACCTTC
once	TRBV19	TRBD1	TRBJ1-2	CASSTRQGGYGYTF	TGTGCCAGTAGTACCAGACAGGGTGGCTATGGCTACACCTTC
few	TRBV7-3	TRBD2	TRBJ2-3	CASSSNGRALADTQYF	TGTGCCAGCAGCTCCAACGGGAGGGCCCTCGCAGATACGCAGTATTTT
once	TRBV6-5	.	TRBJ1-2	CASSYSRDFYGYTF	TGTGCCAGCAGTTACTCTCGAGATTTCTATGGCTACACCTTC
.	TRBV5-4	.	TRBJ2-3	CASSSSAASTDTQYF	TGTGCCAGCAGCTCTTCAGCGGCTAGCACAGATACGCAGTATTTT
.	TRBV28	TRBD1	TRBJ1-5	CASSPPGQGGQPQHF	TGTGCCAGCAGTCCTCCGGGACAGGGCGGGCAGCCCCAGCATTTT
.	TRBV11-1	TRBD1	TRBJ1-1	CASSLVDRGGGTEAFF	TGTGCCAGCAGCCTTGTCGACAGGGGCGGGGGTACTGAAGCTTTCTTT
once	TRBV19	TRBD2	TRBJ2-1	CASSIGGRALNEQFF	TGTGCCAGTAGTATAGGCGGGAGGGCCCTCAATGAGCAGTTCTTC
.	TRBV4-1	TRBD2	TRBJ2-2	CASTRGGELRTNTGELFF	TGCGCCAGCACCCGCGGGGGGGAACTAAGGACGAACACCGGGGAGCTGTTTTTT
.	TRBV28	TRBD2	TRBJ2-2	CASSNLAGGPDTGELFF	TGTGCCAGCAGTAATCTAGCGGGAGGGCCCGACACCGGGGAGCTGTTTTTT
.	TRBV11-2	TRBD2	TRBJ2-2	CASSGLAGYTGELFF	TGTGCCAGCAGCGGACTAGCGGGATACACCGGGGAGCTGTTTTTT
.	TRBV5-1	.	TRBJ1-4	CASSPGGGEVEKLFF	TGCGCCAGCAGCCCCGGAGGAGGGGAGGTTGAAAAACTGTTTTTT
.	TRBV9	.	TRBJ1-1	CASSVQGYTEAFF	TGTGCCAGCAGCGTTCAGGGATACACTGAAGCTTTCTTT
.	TRBV6-2/TRBV6-3	.	TRBJ1-5	CASSWGGQPQHF	TGTGCCAGCAGTTGGGGAGGTCAGCCCCAGCATTTT
.	TRBV29-1	.	TRBJ2-5	CSTYPSSRETQYF	TGCAGCACGTACCCATCCTCCCGGGAGACCCAGTACTTC
.	TRBV7-8	TRBD1	TRBJ1-5	CASSPRDSRYQPQHF	TGTGCCAGCAGCCCGCGGGACAGCCGATATCAGCCCCAGCATTTT
few	TRBV25-1	TRBD1	TRBJ1-2	CATLTGDNGYTF	TGTGCCACCCTAACAGGGGATAATGGCTACACCTTC
.	TRBV28	.	TRBJ1-3	CASSPASGSGNTIYF	TGTGCCAGCAGCCCCGCTAGCGGCTCTGGAAACACCATATATTTT
.	TRBV15	.	TRBJ1-1	CATSRENYGGAFF	TGTGCCACCAGCAGAGAAAACTACGGAGGAGCTTTCTTT
.	TRBV11-3	TRBD2	TRBJ2-3	CASSYGLAGDTQYF	TGTGCCAGCAGCTACGGACTAGCGGGAGATACGCAGTATTTT
.	TRBV2	TRBD1	TRBJ1-4	CASSPGGGNEKLFF	TGTGCCAGCAGTCCGGGAGGGGGCAATGAAAAACTGTTTTTT
.	TRBV4-1	TRBD1	TRBJ1-1	CASSPRDRVDTEAFF	TGCGCCAGCAGCCCCCGGGACAGGGTTGATACTGAAGCTTTCTTT
.	TRBV21-1	.	TRBJ2-5	CASSKNRTQETQYF	TGTGCCAGCAGCAAAAACAGGACCCAAGAGACCCAGTACTTC
.	TRBV19	TRBD2	TRBJ2-1	CASSWRRGGSDEQFF	TGTGCCAGTAGTTGGCGGCGGGGGGGCAGCGATGAGCAGTTCTTC
.	TRBV7-9	TRBD1	TRBJ1-4	CASSLRDSPNEKLFF	TGTGCCAGCAGCTTGAGGGACAGTCCAAATGAAAAACTGTTTTTT
.	TRBV19	.	TRBJ1-5	CASSVIGNQPQHF	TGTGCCAGTAGTGTGATCGGGAATCAGCCCCAGCATTTT
.	TRBV28	.	TRBJ2-2	CASGGTGNTGELFF	TGTGCCAGCGGGGGGACGGGGAACACCGGGGAGCTGTTTTTT
.	TRBV2	TRBD2	TRBJ2-5	CASSATSGAAKETQYF	TGTGCCAGCAGCGCGACTAGCGGGGCAGCTAAAGAGACCCAGTACTTC
.	TRBV6-5	.	TRBJ1-1	CASNPLGANTEAFF	TGTGCCAGCAACCCCCTGGGGGCGAACACTGAAGCTTTCTTT
few	TRBV5-5	.	TRBJ1-2	CASSLRGSGTTNYGYTF	TGTGCCAGCAGCTTGAGAGGGTCTGGCACAACTAACTATGGCTACACCTTC
.	TRBV21-1	.	TRBJ2-7	CASSPQGQGAPYEQYF	TGTGCCAGCAGCCCGCAGGGACAGGGGGCGCCTTACGAGCAGTACTTC
.	TRBV9	.	TRBJ2-3	CASSYRTGSTDTQYF	TGTGCCAGCAGCTACCGGACGGGAAGCACAGATACGCAGTATTTT
.	TRBV4-1	TRBD2	TRBJ2-1	CASSQDHSSGIYEQFF	TGCGCCAGCAGCCAAGATCATAGTAGCGGGATCTATGAGCAGTTCTTC
.	TRBV2	.	TRBJ2-5	CASNRLVGETQYF	TGTGCCAGCAATCGACTGGTTGGGGAGACCCAGTACTTC
.	TRBV28	.	TRBJ2-7	CASSLSVSGGEQYF	TGTGCCAGCAGTTTATCTGTCTCAGGGGGGGAGCAGTACTTC
.	TRBV5-6	.	TRBJ2-3	CASTPGAITFTDTQYF	TGTGCCAGCACCCCTGGGGCGATCACCTTCACAGATACGCAGTATTTT
.	TRBV6-5	.	TRBJ1-4	CASRGGAATNEKLFF	TGTGCCAGCAGGGGGGGGGCCGCAACTAATGAAAAACTGTTTTTT
once	TRBV4-1	.	TRBJ1-6	CASSQDGGLFNSPLHF	TGCGCCAGCAGCCAAGATGGAGGGCTTTTTAATTCACCCCTCCACTTT
.	TRBV7-3	TRBD2	TRBJ2-3	CASSSGGGTDTQYF	TGTGCCAGCAGCAGCGGGGGGGGCACAGATACGCAGTATTTT
.	TRBV28	TRBD1	TRBJ2-7	CASSFRTGSYEQYF	TGTGCCAGCAGTTTTCGGACAGGGTCTTACGAGCAGTACTTC
.	TRBV6-5	TRBD1	TRBJ1-5	CASSYGRQGSGQPQHF	TGTGCCAGCAGTTACGGCAGACAGGGGAGTGGACAGCCCCAGCATTTT
.	TRBV29-1	TRBD1	TRBJ2-2	CSVETGQGSDTGELFF	TGCAGCGTTGAGACCGGACAGGGATCCGACACCGGGGAGCTGTTTTTT
few	TRBV6-4	.	TRBJ2-5	CASSGPRRRETQYF	TGTGCCAGCAGTGGTCCCAGGAGGAGGGAGACCCAGTACTTC
.	TRBV3-1/TRBV3-2	.	TRBJ2-1	CASSQEDSYYNEQFF	TGTGCCAGCAGCCAAGAGGACAGTTACTACAATGAGCAGTTCTTC
.	TRBV28	.	TRBJ1-5	CASSYRTTNQPQHF	TGTGCCAGCAGTTATAGGACAACCAATCAGCCCCAGCATTTT
.	TRBV28	TRBD1	TRBJ1-1	CASSFLSGGQMNTEAFF	TGTGCCAGCAGTTTCTTATCTGGGGGACAGATGAACACTGAAGCTTTCTTT
.	TRBV24-1	.	TRBJ2-1	CATSAKGVGNEQFF	TGTGCCACCAGTGCAAAGGGAGTAGGGAATGAGCAGTTCTTC
.	TRBV14	.	TRBJ2-7	CASSHTALDPYEQYF	TGTGCCAGCAGCCATACAGCCTTAGACCCCTACGAGCAGTACTTC
.	TRBV4-3	.	TRBJ1-3	CASSQGRTGNTIYF	TGCGCCAGCAGCCAAGGGCGGACTGGAAACACCATATATTTT
.	TRBV14	TRBD2	TRBJ2-7	CASTTDLFNGRSYEQYF	TGTGCCAGCACCACAGACCTTTTTAACGGGAGGTCCTACGAGCAGTACTTC